The 10 T cell receptor beta chains given below trace back to one sample, sequenced in a study of cytomegalovirus exposure and HLA in healthy donors. PCR primers comprised 60 Vbeta and 13 Jbeta primers. Sequencing used immunoSEQ multiplex PCR; TCRdb keeps in-frame clones, though not all of them. The sample has about 140,000 clones; more than 65% are singletons. The material sequenced was PBMCs. Receptors were obtained from a woman in her thirties in good health and CMV-seronegative.

This clone was seen a handful of times. This chain links TRBV29-1 with TRBJ2-3, with TRBD2 matching 14 bases. Unmatched junction bases numbered 7, after V lost 6 bases and J lost 2 bases. In germline, CDR1 is SQVTM, CDR2 ANQGSEA. CDR3 length equals 16 residues. The CDR3 nucleotides are TGCAGCGTCGTAGGGACTAGCGGGAGCCCCACAGATACGCAGTATTTT. Translating gives CSVVGTSGSPTDTQYF.

The rearrangement uses TRBV18 and TRBJ2-3, with D possibly TRBD1 on 6 matching bases. V was clipped by 2 bases and J by 0 bases, with 18 bases between them. The CDR3 spans 18 residues. Germline assignment: CDR1 KGHSH and CDR2 LQKENI. The CDR3: CASSPGGPLNPSTDTQYF. DNA of the CDR3: TGTGCCAGCTCACCAGGGGGCCCGTTAAATCCTAGCACAGATACGCAGTATTTT.

This chain links TRBV5-1 with TRBJ2-5; the D gene is possibly TRBD2 (5 bases). CDR1 SGHRS and CDR2 YFSETQ come from the germline V gene. V lost 5 bases, J lost 4 bases, and 12 bases lay in between. The CDR3 contains 13 residues. The CDR3 sequence is CASSEGFGETQYF. The DNA of the CDR3 is TGCGCCAGCAGTGAGGGCTTCGGAGAGACCCAGTACTTC.

Note on this clone: Other nucleotide sequences in the sample specify the same CDR3. The genes are TRBV5-1 and TRBJ1-1; 8 nucleotides align to TRBD1. Germline loops: CDR1 SGHRS, CDR2 YFSETQ. The CDR3 loop spans 14 amino acids. V shed 2 bases and J 5 bases; nucleotides not matched to a gene: 5. The DNA of the CDR3 is TGCGCCAGCAGCTTTGGACAGGGAGGGACTGAAGCTTTCTTT. Translation gives CASSFGQGGTEAFF.

A few counts support this clone. This chain links TRBV6-1 with TRBJ2-1; D is uncertain. Germline V gives CDR1 MNHNS, CDR2 SASEGT. The CDR3 length is 12 residues. Trimming shortened V by 2 bases and J by 10 bases, and 9 bases separated the two germline ends. Here the CDR3 reads CASSEMELEQFF. The DNA of the CDR3 is TGTGCCAGCAGTGAAATGGAGTTGGAGCAGTTCTTC.

The CDR3 DNA follows: TGTGCCAGCAGCCGGGACTCGGAAGGGGAGCAGTTCTTC. It yields the protein CASSRDSEGEQFF. This sequence joins TRBV6-1 and TRBJ2-1; weak D call: TRBD2 (6 bases). The CDR3 totals 13 residues. Per the germline V gene, CDR1 is MNHNS and CDR2 is SASEGT. Between the trimmed V and J ends, which lost 6 bases and 10 bases, there was a span of 16 bases.

The J gene is TRBJ2-7, the V gene TRBV6-6, with TRBD1 matching over 7 bases. From germline, CDR1 is MNHNY and CDR2 SVGAGI (reference sequence). After removal of 0 bases from V and 4 bases from J, the junction contained 9 bases not matched to a gene. The CDR3 is 16 residues long. CDR3 coding DNA: TGTGCCAGCAGTTACTCAGGTCCGAGACAGGGATACGAGCAGTACGTC. It specifies CASSYSGPRQGYEQYV.

This clone has more than one count but fewer than ten. The gene calls are TRBV7-9 and TRBJ2-2, with 7 bases fitting TRBD1. CDR1 and CDR2 (germline): SEHNR, FQNEAQ (reference sequence). The V gene end was trimmed by 2 bases and the J gene end by 0 bases; junction bases not matched to a gene: 6. The CDR3 contains 17 residues. This chain's CDR3 is CASSLYKGAPNTGELFF. CDR3 in DNA: TGTGCCAGCAGCTTATACAAGGGGGCCCCGAACACCGGGGAGCTGTTTTTT.

This clone was observed a single time. The chain has TRBV5-4 and TRBJ2-5, with D tentatively TRBD1 (5 bases). CDR3 length equals 14 residues. Germline CDR1 and CDR2: SGHNT and YYREEE (reference sequence). The ends were cut back, 0 bases at V and 1 base at J, with 7 bases in the middle. CDR3 protein: CASSLAQGQETQYF. CDR3 sequence (DNA): TGTGCCAGCAGCTTGGCTCAGGGCCAAGAGACCCAGTACTTC.

The table lists this clone with a few counts. This sequence joins TRBV10-3 and TRBJ1-1; D is possibly TRBD1 (5 bases). The CDR3 consists of 15 residues. Trimming removed 3 bases at V and 5 bases at J, with 16 bases between. CDR1 ENHRY and CDR2 SYGVKD come from the germline V gene. The CDR3 DNA sequence: TGTGCCATCAGTGACGCGGGAGGTGGGGGTACTGAAGCTTTCTTT. This codes for CAISDAGGGGTEAFF.